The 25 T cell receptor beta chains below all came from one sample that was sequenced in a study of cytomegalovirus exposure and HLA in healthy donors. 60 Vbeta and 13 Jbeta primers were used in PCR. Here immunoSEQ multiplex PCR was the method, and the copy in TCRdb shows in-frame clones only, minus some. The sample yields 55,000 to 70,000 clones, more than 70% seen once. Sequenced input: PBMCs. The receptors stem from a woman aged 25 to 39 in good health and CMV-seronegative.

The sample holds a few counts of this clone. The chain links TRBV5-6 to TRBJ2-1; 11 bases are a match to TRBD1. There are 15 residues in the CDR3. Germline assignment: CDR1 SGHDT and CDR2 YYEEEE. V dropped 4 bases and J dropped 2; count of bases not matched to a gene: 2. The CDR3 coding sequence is TGTGCCAGCAGCGTGGACAGGGGGCCCTACAATGAGCAGTTCTTC. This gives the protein CASSVDRGPYNEQFF.

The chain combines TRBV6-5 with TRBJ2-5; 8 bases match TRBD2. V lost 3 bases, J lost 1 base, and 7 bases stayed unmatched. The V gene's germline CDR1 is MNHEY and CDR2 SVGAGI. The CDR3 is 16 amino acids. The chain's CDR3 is CASSYGAGVLQETQYF. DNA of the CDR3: TGTGCCAGCAGTTATGGAGCGGGAGTCCTCCAAGAGACCCAGTACTTC.

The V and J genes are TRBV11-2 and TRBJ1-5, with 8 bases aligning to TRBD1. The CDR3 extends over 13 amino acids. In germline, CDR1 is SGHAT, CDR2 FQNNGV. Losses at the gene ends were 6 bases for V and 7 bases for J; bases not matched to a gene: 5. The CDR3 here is CASSQGQGQPQHF. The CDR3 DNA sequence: TGTGCCAGCAGTCAAGGACAGGGACAGCCCCAGCATTTT.

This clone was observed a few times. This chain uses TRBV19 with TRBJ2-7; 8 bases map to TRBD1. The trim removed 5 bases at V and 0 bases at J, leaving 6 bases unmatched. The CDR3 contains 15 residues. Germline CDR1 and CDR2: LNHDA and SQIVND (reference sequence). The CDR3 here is CASSLGQGYSYEQYV. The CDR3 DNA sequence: TGTGCCAGTAGTCTCGGACAGGGCTACTCCTACGAGCAGTACGTC.

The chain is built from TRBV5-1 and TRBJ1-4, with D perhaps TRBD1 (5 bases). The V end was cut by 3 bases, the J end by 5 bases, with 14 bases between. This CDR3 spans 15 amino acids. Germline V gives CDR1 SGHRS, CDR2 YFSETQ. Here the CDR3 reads CASSSYTGGNEKLFF. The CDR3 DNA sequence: TGCGCCAGCAGCTCCTACACCGGGGGGAATGAAAAACTGTTTTTT. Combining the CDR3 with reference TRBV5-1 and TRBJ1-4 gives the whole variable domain KAGVTQTPRYLIKTRGQQVTLSCSPISGHRSVSWYQQTPGQGLQFLFEYFSETQRNKGNFPGRFSGRQFSNSRSEMNVSTLELGDSALYLCASSSYTGGNEKLFFGSGTQLSVL.

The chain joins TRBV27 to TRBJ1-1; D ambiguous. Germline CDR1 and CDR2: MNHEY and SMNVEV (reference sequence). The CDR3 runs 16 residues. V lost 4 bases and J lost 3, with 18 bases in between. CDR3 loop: CASSSAGPPKDTEAFF. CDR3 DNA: TGTGCCAGCAGTTCCGCGGGTCCTCCCAAGGACACTGAAGCTTTCTTT.

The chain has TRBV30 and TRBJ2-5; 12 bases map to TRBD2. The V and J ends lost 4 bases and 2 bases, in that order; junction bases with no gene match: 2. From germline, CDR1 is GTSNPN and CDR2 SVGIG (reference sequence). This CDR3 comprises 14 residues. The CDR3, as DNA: TGTGCCTGGACTAGCGGGAGGGCACAAGAGACCCAGTACTTC. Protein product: CAWTSGRAQETQYF. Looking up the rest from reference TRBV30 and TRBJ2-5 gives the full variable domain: SQTIHQWPATLVQPVGSPLSLECTVEGTSNPNLYWYRQAAGRGLQLLFYSVGIGQISSEVPQNLSASRPQDRQFILSSKKLLLSDSGFYLCAWTSGRAQETQYFGPGTRLLVL.

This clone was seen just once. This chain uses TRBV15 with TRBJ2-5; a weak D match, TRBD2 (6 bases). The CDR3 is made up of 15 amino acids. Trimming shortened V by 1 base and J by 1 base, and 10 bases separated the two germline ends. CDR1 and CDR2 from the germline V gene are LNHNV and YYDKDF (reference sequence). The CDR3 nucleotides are TGTGCCACCAGCAGAGGGGGCGGGACCCAAGAGACCCAGTACTTC. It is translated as CATSRGGGTQETQYF.

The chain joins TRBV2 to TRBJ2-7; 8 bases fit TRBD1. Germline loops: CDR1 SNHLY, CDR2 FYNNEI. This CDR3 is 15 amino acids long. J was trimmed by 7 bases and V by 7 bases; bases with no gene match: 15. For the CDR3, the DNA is TGTGCCAGCACCCCCCCCCGGGACAGGTTTGGGGAGCAGTACTTC. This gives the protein CASTPPRDRFGEQYF.

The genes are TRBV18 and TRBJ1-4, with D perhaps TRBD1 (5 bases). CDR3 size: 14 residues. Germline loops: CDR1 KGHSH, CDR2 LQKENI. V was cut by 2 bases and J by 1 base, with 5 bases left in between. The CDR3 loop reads CASSPGQTNEKLFF. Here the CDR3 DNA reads TGTGCCAGCTCACCAGGACAAACTAATGAAAAACTGTTTTTT.

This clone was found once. The CDR3 DNA is TGTGCCAGCAGCTTAGCGCCCGGCGGGAGGGCCGGGGGGGAGACCCAGTACTTC. Translated, it gives CASSLAPGGRAGGETQYF. V and J are TRBV7-6 and TRBJ2-5; TRBD2 aligns across 9 bases. CDR1 and CDR2 (germline): SGHVS, FNYEAQ. The CDR3 is 18 amino acids. Trimming at V came to 0 bases and at J to 5 bases, leaving 13 bases not matched to a gene. Full variable domain (rest looked up from reference TRBV7-6 and TRBJ2-5): GAGVSQSPRYKVTKRGQDVALRCDPISGHVSLYWYRQALGQGPEFLTYFNYEAQQDKSGLPNDRFSAERPEGSISTLTIQRTEQRDSAMYRCASSLAPGGRAGGETQYFGPGTRLLVL.

CDR3 nucleotide sequence: TGTGCCAGCAGCTCCGGGACGGGACAGGGGATGAACACCATATATTTT. This sequence encodes CASSSGTGQGMNTIYF. V gene TRBV9 combines with J gene TRBJ1-3; 10 positions match TRBD1. Germline CDR1 reads SGDLS; CDR2 reads YYNGEE. Trimming at V came to 4 bases and at J to 7 bases, leaving 11 bases not matched to a gene. The CDR3 has 16 amino acids.

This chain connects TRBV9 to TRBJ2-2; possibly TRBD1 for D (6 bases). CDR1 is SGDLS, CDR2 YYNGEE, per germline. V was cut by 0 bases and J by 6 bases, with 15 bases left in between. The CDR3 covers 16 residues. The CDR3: CASSVGDIALAGELFF. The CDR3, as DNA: TGTGCCAGCAGCGTAGGGGACATCGCTTTGGCCGGGGAGCTGTTTTTT.

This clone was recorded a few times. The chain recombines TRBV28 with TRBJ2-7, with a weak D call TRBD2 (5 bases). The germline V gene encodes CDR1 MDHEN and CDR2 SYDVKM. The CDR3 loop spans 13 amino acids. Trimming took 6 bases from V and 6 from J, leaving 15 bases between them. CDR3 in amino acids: CASSSGQRLEQYV. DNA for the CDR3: TGTGCCAGCAGCTCCGGGCAGCGGCTCGAGCAGTACGTC.

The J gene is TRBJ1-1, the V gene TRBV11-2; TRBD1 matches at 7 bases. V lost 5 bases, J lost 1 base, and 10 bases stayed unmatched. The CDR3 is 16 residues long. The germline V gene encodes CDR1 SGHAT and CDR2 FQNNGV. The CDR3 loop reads CASSQTGQIQNTEAFF. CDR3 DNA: TGTGCCAGCAGCCAAACGGGACAGATACAGAACACTGAAGCTTTCTTT.

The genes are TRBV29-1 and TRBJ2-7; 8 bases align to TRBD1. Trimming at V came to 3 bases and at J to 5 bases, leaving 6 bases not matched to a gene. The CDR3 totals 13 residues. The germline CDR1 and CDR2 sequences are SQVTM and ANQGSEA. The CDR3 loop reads CSVDLDRANEQYF. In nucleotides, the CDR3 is TGCAGCGTTGACTTGGACAGGGCGAACGAGCAGTACTTC.

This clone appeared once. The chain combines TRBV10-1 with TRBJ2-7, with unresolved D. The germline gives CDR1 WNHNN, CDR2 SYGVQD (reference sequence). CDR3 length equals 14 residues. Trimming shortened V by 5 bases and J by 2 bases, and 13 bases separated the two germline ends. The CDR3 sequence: CASSPNEITYEQYF. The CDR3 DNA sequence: TGCGCCAGCAGTCCTAATGAGATTACCTACGAGCAGTACTTC.

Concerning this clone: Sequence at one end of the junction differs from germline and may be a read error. The CDR3 nucleotides read TGTGCTAGCAGCTTTGGGACAGGGGCTAGCACCGGGGAGCTGTTTTTT. Residues: CASSFGTGASTGELFF. V gene TRBV7-7 combines with J gene TRBJ2-2; TRBD1 agrees at 10 bases. The germline V gene encodes CDR1 SSHAT and CDR2 FNYEAQ (reference sequence). The CDR3 is 16 residues long.

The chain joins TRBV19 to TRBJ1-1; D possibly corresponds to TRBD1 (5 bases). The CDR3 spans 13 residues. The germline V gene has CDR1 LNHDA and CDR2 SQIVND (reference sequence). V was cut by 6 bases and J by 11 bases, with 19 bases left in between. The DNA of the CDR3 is TGTGCCAGTAGCCCGGGGGTAAACTTGATTGCTTTCTTT. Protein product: CASSPGVNLIAFF.

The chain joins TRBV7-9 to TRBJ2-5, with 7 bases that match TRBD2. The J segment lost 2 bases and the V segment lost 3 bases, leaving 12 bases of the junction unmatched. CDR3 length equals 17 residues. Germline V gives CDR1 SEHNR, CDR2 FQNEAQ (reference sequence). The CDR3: CASSLRVVGGSQETQYF. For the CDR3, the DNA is TGTGCCAGCAGCTTGCGTGTAGTGGGGGGGTCTCAAGAGACCCAGTACTTC.

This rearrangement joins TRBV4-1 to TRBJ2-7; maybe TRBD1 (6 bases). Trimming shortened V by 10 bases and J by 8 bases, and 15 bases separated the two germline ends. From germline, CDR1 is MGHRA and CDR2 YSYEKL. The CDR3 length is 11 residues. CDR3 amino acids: CANRVQGKQYV. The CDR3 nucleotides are TGCGCCAACAGAGTCCAGGGGAAGCAGTACGTC.

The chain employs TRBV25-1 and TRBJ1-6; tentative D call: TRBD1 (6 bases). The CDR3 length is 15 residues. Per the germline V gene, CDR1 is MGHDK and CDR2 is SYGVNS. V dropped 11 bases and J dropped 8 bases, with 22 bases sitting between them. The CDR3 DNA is TGTGCCTCCAGCGGGGAAAGCAGGGGTCATTCACCCCTCCACTTT. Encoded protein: CASSGESRGHSPLHF.

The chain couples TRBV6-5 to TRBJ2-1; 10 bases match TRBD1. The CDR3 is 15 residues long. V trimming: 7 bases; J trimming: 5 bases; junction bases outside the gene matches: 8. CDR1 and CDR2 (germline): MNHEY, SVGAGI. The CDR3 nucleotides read TGTGCCAGCAATAGAGCCGGGACAGGGGACAATGAGCAGTTCTTC. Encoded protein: CASNRAGTGDNEQFF.

CDR3 residues: CASSTGTEEQYV. The CDR3 DNA reads as TGTGCCAGCAGCACCGGGACAGAAGAGCAGTACGTC. This chain joins TRBV6-1 and TRBJ2-7; TRBD1 matches at 7 bases. CDR3 length: 12 residues. Germline trimming cut 6 bases from V and 7 bases from J; bases unmatched to any gene: 6. Germline V gene sequence: CDR1 MNHNS, CDR2 SASEGT.

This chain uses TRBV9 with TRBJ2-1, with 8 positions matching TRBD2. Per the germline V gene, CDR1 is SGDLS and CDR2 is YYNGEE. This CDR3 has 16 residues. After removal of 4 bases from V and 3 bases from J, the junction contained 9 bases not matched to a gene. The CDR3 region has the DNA TGTGCCAGCAGCCCCAGCGCTAGCGGGCTCTACAATGAGCAGTTCTTC. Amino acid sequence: CASSPSASGLYNEQFF.